This TCR beta chain is drawn from a study of T cell responses to AZD1222 COVID-19 vaccine. Study-wide findings and caveats: Spike as a whole was targeted by vaccine-associated CD4 TCRs, dominant at 160-218 and 743-854. Epitopes outside B.1.351 and B.1.1.7 mutated regions reportedly drew nearly half of spike TCRs. Spike-specific TCR breadth rose after two AZD1222 doses, and depth rose as well.

The germline gives CDR1 SGHVS, CDR2 FQNEAQ. Trimming pared 1 base from V and 5 bases from J, leaving 8 bases between. The length of the CDR3 is 13 residues. Measured with immunoSEQ multiplex PCR; TCRdb has only the in-frame clones, and not every one. The sample records over 100,000 clones, roughly 90% being singletons. In regard to this clone: Its antigen is as yet unknown.

The chain carries TRBV7-8 and TRBJ1-2, with D perhaps matching TRBD1 (6 bases). This specimen was peripheral blood, taken on day 0 of AZD1222 vaccination. The receptor's source is an adult in good health. CDR3 DNA: TGTGCCAGCAGCTTAGGAGGGGGATATGGCTACACCTTC. Encoded protein: CASSLGGGYGYTF.